Listed here are 26 T cell receptor beta chains from one sample, sequenced in a study of response to subunit inactivated influenza vaccine. Each CDR3 protein is one row after TCRdb ran MiXCR on the RT-PCR reads. The table records hundreds of thousands of distinct CDR3 sequences, 12% of them present only once. The input for sequencing was PBMCs from blood, taken on the day of vaccination. All receptors come from a man aged 45-60 years who received an inactivated influenza vaccine.

V gene TRBV10-3 combines with J gene TRBJ2-5, with 13 bases matching TRBD2. CDR3 size: 17 residues. Germline V gene sequence: CDR1 ENHRY, CDR2 SYGVKD. Trimming cost V 0 bases and J 3 bases; bases outside gene matches: 4. The chain's CDR3 is CAISESTSGGSKETQYF. CDR3 nucleotide sequence: TGTGCCATCAGTGAGTCGACTAGCGGGGGGTCGAAAGAGACCCAGTACTTC.

This clonotype was seen ten or more times. The rearrangement links TRBV9 to TRBJ2-2; D is ambiguous. With 0 bases removed from V and 7 bases from J, the gap between germline ends came to 4 bases. The CDR3 has 12 residues. The germline V gene has CDR1 SGDLS and CDR2 YYNGEE. The DNA for the CDR3 is TGTGCCAGCAGCGTAGGTGGCGGGGAGCTGTTTTTT. Its protein is CASSVGGGELFF.

J is TRBJ2-3 and V is TRBV6-1; TRBD2 agrees at 9 bases. The junction had 6 bases not matched to a gene; V was cut back by 5 bases and J by 0 bases. The CDR3 is 16 residues long. Germline V gene data show CDR1 as MNHNS and CDR2 as SASEGT. This CDR3 is CASSQLAGASTDTQYF. As DNA, the CDR3 is TGTGCCAGCAGTCAGTTAGCGGGGGCTAGCACAGATACGCAGTATTTT.

This clonotype has only a few counts. The gene calls are TRBV20-1 and TRBJ2-7; maybe TRBD1 (5 bases). Trimming stripped 7 bases from V and 0 bases from J, with 13 bases between. CDR1 and CDR2 (germline): DFQATT, SNEGSKA (reference sequence). The CDR3 totals 13 residues. The CDR3 loop is CSVSQDTSYEQYF. Here the CDR3 DNA reads TGCAGTGTCTCTCAGGACACCTCCTACGAGCAGTACTTC.

The chain combines TRBV24-1 with TRBJ2-3, with TRBD1 identical over 10 bases. J lost 3 bases, V lost 5 bases, and 4 bases had no gene match. Germline assignment: CDR1 KGHDR and CDR2 SFDVKD. The CDR3 is 15 amino acids. CDR3 protein: CATSGQGAHTDTQYF. CDR3 in DNA: TGTGCCACCAGTGGACAGGGGGCTCATACAGATACGCAGTATTTT.

The chain couples TRBV6-2 or TRBV6-3 to TRBJ2-7; 7 bases align to TRBD2. Looked up from germline, CDR1 is MNHEY and CDR2 is SVGEGT. The CDR3 runs to 11 residues. CDR3 loop: CATREVYEQYF. CDR3 DNA: TGTGCTACCCGGGAGGTCTACGAGCAGTACTTC.

The rearrangement links TRBV25-1 to TRBJ2-1; no definite D call. Germline V gives CDR1 MGHDK, CDR2 SYGVNS. CDR3 length equals 12 residues. V dropped 3 bases and J dropped 7 bases, with 7 bases sitting between them. CDR3 sequence (DNA): TGTGCCAGCAGTGAGGTCTCGAATGAGCAGTTCTTC. Translating gives CASSEVSNEQFF.

This clonotype was recorded a few times. V gene TRBV30 combines with J gene TRBJ2-2; TRBD2 aligns across 10 bases. V lost 4 bases and J lost 2; bases outside the gene matches: 4. The CDR3 covers 15 residues. Germline CDR1 reads GTSNPN; CDR2 reads SVGIG (reference sequence). The CDR3 sequence: CAWNGLAVNTGELFF. CDR3 sequence (DNA): TGTGCCTGGAATGGACTAGCGGTAAACACCGGGGAGCTGTTTTTT.

The chain joins TRBV7-9 to TRBJ2-1, with TRBD1 identical over 10 bases. The V gene's germline CDR1 is SEHNR and CDR2 FQNEAQ (reference sequence). After removal of 5 bases from V and 3 bases from J, the junction contained 10 bases not matched to a gene. The CDR3 has 17 amino acids. Written as DNA, the CDR3 is TGTGCCAGCAGCCAATGGACAGGGGGTGCCAGCTACAATGAGCAGTTCTTC. Its translation: CASSQWTGGASYNEQFF.

This clonotype was counted many times. The V and J genes are TRBV12-3 or TRBV12-4 and TRBJ1-2; unclear D gene. This CDR3 has 13 amino acids. V was cut by 5 bases and J by 4 bases, with 11 bases left in between. The CDR3 here is CASSPSRIYGYTF. The CDR3 coding sequence is TGTGCCAGCAGTCCCTCAAGGATCTATGGCTACACCTTC.

This clonotype occurred many times. This chain joins TRBV7-9 and TRBJ2-1; D is unresolved. Trimming took off 7 bases at V and 8 bases at J, with 12 bases between the two ends. This CDR3 has 12 residues. From germline, CDR1 is SEHNR and CDR2 FQNEAQ (reference sequence). CDR3 in amino acids: CASTVRLDEQFF. As DNA, the CDR3 is TGTGCCAGCACAGTTCGGTTGGATGAGCAGTTCTTC.

V is TRBV20-1 and J is TRBJ1-6; D is undetermined. The germline CDR1 and CDR2 sequences are DFQATT and SNEGSKA (reference sequence). The CDR3 contains 17 residues. Trimming removed 0 bases at V and 0 bases at J, with 12 bases between. CDR3 protein: CSARETLRSSYNSPLHF. CDR3 sequence (DNA): TGCAGTGCTAGAGAAACATTGCGAAGCTCCTATAATTCACCCCTCCACTTT.

This clonotype was observed a few times. The V gene is TRBV4-2, the J gene TRBJ1-2; D unclear. Germline values: CDR1 LGHNA, CDR2 YNFKEQ. The length of the CDR3 is 13 residues. V was trimmed by 1 base and J by 4 bases, leaving 7 bases between them. Here the CDR3 reads CASSQGPSYGYTF. The CDR3 DNA reads TGTGCCAGCAGCCAAGGGCCGAGCTATGGCTACACCTTC.

The genes are TRBV27 and TRBJ2-1, with a possible D match to TRBD1 (6 bases). There are 15 residues in the CDR3. Germline CDR1 and CDR2: MNHEY and SMNVEV (reference sequence). The V and J ends lost 5 bases and 3 bases respectively, with 14 bases between them. This CDR3 reads CASSRTGIIYNEQFF. The CDR3 DNA reads TGTGCCAGCAGTCGTACAGGGATCATCTACAATGAGCAGTTCTTC.

This clonotype was seen a handful of times. The V gene is TRBV4-3, the J gene TRBJ2-7, with D perhaps given as TRBD1 or TRBD2 (5 bases each). From germline, CDR1 is LGHNA and CDR2 YSLEER. This CDR3 is 17 amino acids long. Trimming shortened V by 0 bases and J by 2 bases, and 17 bases separated the two germline ends. The CDR3 loop is CASSQEGTAGSPYEQYF. As DNA, the CDR3 is TGCGCCAGCAGCCAAGAAGGTACCGCAGGGAGCCCCTACGAGCAGTACTTC.

There are a few counts of this clonotype. V gene TRBV18 combines with J gene TRBJ2-5; D unresolved. This CDR3 has 12 residues. V lost 6 bases and J lost 3, with 8 bases in between. CDR1 KGHSH and CDR2 LQKENI come from the germline V gene. The CDR3 sequence: CASSHQEETQYF. The CDR3 region has the DNA TGTGCCAGCTCCCACCAAGAAGAGACCCAGTACTTC.

The chain combines TRBV29-1 with TRBJ2-1; D is possibly TRBD2 (6 bases). Germline loops: CDR1 SQVTM, CDR2 ANQGSEA. CDR3 length: 13 amino acids. V lost 7 bases, J lost 5 bases, and 15 bases lay in between. The CDR3 reads CSAHYSGNNEQFF. Here the CDR3 DNA reads TGCAGCGCACATTATAGCGGAAACAATGAGCAGTTCTTC.

This clonotype was counted only a few times. The CDR3: CASSPPGQSLETQYF. The CDR3 nucleotides are TGCGCCAGCAGCCCGCCGGGACAGAGCTTAGAGACCCAGTACTTC. This chain uses TRBV5-1 with TRBJ2-5; 7 positions agree with TRBD1. The CDR3 runs 15 residues. Germline V gene data show CDR1 as SGHRS and CDR2 as YFSETQ. V was clipped by 4 bases and J by 4 bases; unmatched bases: 10. The full variable domain, its missing parts supplied by reference TRBV5-1 and TRBJ2-5, is KAGVTQTPRYLIKTRGQQVTLSCSPISGHRSVSWYQQTPGQGLQFLFEYFSETQRNKGNFPGRFSGRQFSNSRSEMNVSTLELGDSALYLCASSPPGQSLETQYFGPGTRLLVL.

This clonotype appeared a few times. V usage is TRBV28 and J usage is TRBJ2-7, with 8 bases that match TRBD1. Germline loops: CDR1 MDHEN, CDR2 SYDVKM. CDR3 length: 14 residues. The ends lost 6 bases at V and 7 bases at J; junction bases unmatched: 11. The CDR3, as DNA: TGTGCCAGCAGGAAACCCAGGGGGCTGGGAGAGCAGTACTTC. This sequence encodes CASRKPRGLGEQYF. Full variable domain (outside the CDR3, taken from reference TRBV28 and TRBJ2-7): DVKVTQSSRYLVKRTGEKVFLECVQDMDHENMFWYRQDPGLGLRLIYFSYDVKMKEKGDIPEGYSVSREKKERFSLILESASTNQTSMYLCASRKPRGLGEQYFGPGTRLTVT.

This clonotype was seen a single time. This sequence joins TRBV11-3 and TRBJ2-3; 8 bases map to TRBD2. V shed 4 bases and J 4 bases; nucleotides not matched to a gene: 7. The CDR3 covers 15 residues. Germline values: CDR1 SGHNT, CDR2 YENEEA. The CDR3 reads CASSSNGGASDTQYF. The CDR3 nucleotides are TGTGCCAGCAGCTCAAACGGGGGGGCTTCAGATACGCAGTATTTT.

This clonotype was seen ten or more times. V gene TRBV4-3 combines with J gene TRBJ2-1; 8 bases are a match to TRBD2. This CDR3 comprises 16 residues. Per germline, CDR1 LGHNA and CDR2 YSLEER. The J segment lost 3 bases and the V segment lost 1 base, leaving 5 bases of the junction unmatched. CDR3 loop: CASSQVTGGGYNEQFF. The CDR3 DNA follows: TGCGCCAGCAGCCAAGTAACGGGGGGGGGCTACAATGAGCAGTTCTTC.

This clonotype was observed a handful of times. The V and J genes are TRBV6-1 and TRBJ2-7, with TRBD2 matching over 13 bases. With 5 bases clipped from V and 4 bases from J, the junction kept 8 bases outside the gene matches. CDR3 length equals 16 residues. CDR1 is MNHNS and CDR2 is SASEGT in the germline V gene. CDR3 amino acids: CASSPALTSGGYEQYF. CDR3 nucleotides: TGTGCCAGCAGTCCCGCTTTGACTAGCGGGGGGTACGAGCAGTACTTC.

In this sample, this clonotype turned up a few times. This sequence joins TRBV3-1 and TRBJ1-4, with no clear D. From germline, CDR1 is LGHDT and CDR2 YNNKEL (reference sequence). The CDR3 is made up of 15 amino acids. The germline V and J ends were trimmed by 0 bases and 4 bases, with 9 bases remaining between them. The CDR3 reads CASSQDVGHNEKLFF. The CDR3 DNA reads as TGTGCCAGCAGCCAAGATGTGGGCCATAATGAAAAACTGTTTTTT.

This clonotype was counted ten times or more. This sequence joins TRBV28 and TRBJ2-3; TRBD2 agrees at 11 bases. Germline V gene sequence: CDR1 MDHEN, CDR2 SYDVKM. The CDR3 is 15 amino acids. The J segment lost 9 bases and the V segment lost 5 bases, leaving 10 bases of the junction unmatched. CDR3: CASSVAGGYFETQYF. In DNA form, the CDR3 reads TGTGCCAGCAGTGTAGCGGGAGGGTATTTTGAGACGCAGTATTTT.

The chain employs TRBV20-1 and TRBJ2-1; a weak D match, TRBD2 (6 bases). V was shortened by 1 base and J by 4 bases, with 14 bases between the two germline ends. The CDR3 is made up of 15 amino acids. Germline V gives CDR1 DFQATT, CDR2 SNEGSKA (reference sequence). The CDR3 DNA sequence: TGCAGTGCTAGAGTAGCGGCCAGGGTGTACAATGAGCAGTTCTTC. This sequence encodes CSARVAARVYNEQFF.

In its sample, this clonotype was seen a few times. The chain links TRBV28 to TRBJ2-7, with D maybe TRBD2 (5 bases). Trimming took off 5 bases at V and 12 bases at J, with 17 bases between the two ends. The CDR3 spans 12 residues. The V gene's germline CDR1 is MDHEN and CDR2 SYDVKM. The CDR3 DNA follows: TGTGCCAGCAGTCACGGGATTATCGACTCGTACTTC. Amino acids: CASSHGIIDSYF.